This record covers a single T cell receptor (beta chain). The data were obtained in a study of blood T cell repertoires in COVID-19. Study-level background: Samples taken during acute and convalescent COVID-19 were collected in the United States, Italy and Spain.

Assay used: immunoSEQ multiplex PCR; TCRdb lists only in-frame clones, some missing. This sample has around 200,000 clones; less than 85% occur once, and the top ten carry 4.5% to 7%. From germline, CDR1 is LGHNA and CDR2 YNFKEQ. J was trimmed by 4 bases and V by 0 bases; bases with no gene match: 13. CDR3 length equals 19 residues. The V and J genes are TRBV4-2 and TRBJ2-5, with 11 bases aligning to TRBD2. The source of this sequence is a woman in her 70s with acute or convalescent COVID-19. Material for sequencing was peripheral blood. CDR3 amino acids: CASSQDTGTSGSSGETQYF. As DNA, the CDR3 is TGTGCCAGCAGCCAAGATACGGGCACTAGCGGGAGTTCAGGAGAGACCCAGTACTTC.